This record looks at one TCR beta chain sequence and its context. Its antigen is still unknown. PCR was performed using 60 Vbeta and 13 Jbeta primers. Only in-frame clones appear in the TCRdb table, and some are missing; sequencing was by immunoSEQ multiplex PCR. This table has fewer than 200,000 clones, more than 65% appearing once. The sample originates from a study of cytomegalovirus exposure and HLA in healthy donors. Study-level information: Falling in the Caucasian-associated ancestry cluster were 80% to 85% of under 500 genotyped donors.

The CDR3 loop spans 14 amino acids. V lost 4 bases, J lost 3 bases, and 4 bases stayed unmatched. Germline V gives CDR1 SGHVS, CDR2 FNYEAQ. Points from the study as a whole: Analysis performed later found more than 15,000 TCR beta sequences associated with HLA alleles at 0.05 false discovery rate. According to a later analysis, most TCR beta chains associated with CMV appeared HLA-restricted.

This chain joins TRBV7-6 and TRBJ2-7; TRBD1 matches at 9 bases. Sequencing was carried out using PBMCs. The TCR originated in a female donor in good health and CMV-seronegative. Here the CDR3 reads CASSSRQGGYEQYF. The CDR3 bases are TGTGCCAGCAGCTCCAGACAGGGGGGCTACGAGCAGTACTTC. Using reference TRBV7-6 and TRBJ2-7 for the parts outside the CDR3, the full variable domain is GAGVSQSPRYKVTKRGQDVALRCDPISGHVSLYWYRQALGQGPEFLTYFNYEAQQDKSGLPNDRFSAERPEGSISTLTIQRTEQRDSAMYRCASSSRQGGYEQYFGPGTRLTVT.